These 31 T cell receptor beta chains were sequenced from one sample in a study of T cell responses to AZD1222 COVID-19 vaccine. The repertoire was sequenced with immunoSEQ multiplex PCR; TCRdb's copy has only in-frame clones and lacks some. The sample lists 130,000 or so clones, around 91% occurring once. The sample was peripheral blood, taken on day 0 of AZD1222 vaccination. These receptors were taken from an adult in good health.

The sample holds one count of this clone. J is TRBJ1-2 and V is TRBV6-5, with D perhaps TRBD1 (5 bases). Germline V gene sequence: CDR1 MNHEY, CDR2 SVGAGI. The V gene lost 6 bases and the J gene lost 7 bases, with 15 bases spanning the gap. This CDR3 is 13 amino acids long. CDR3 protein: CASRRTQLFGYTF. The CDR3 DNA reads as TGTGCCAGCAGGCGGACACAGCTATTTGGCTACACCTTC.

The gene calls are TRBV7-9 and TRBJ1-2; no definite D call. This CDR3 comprises 16 residues. CDR1 SEHNR and CDR2 FQNEAQ come from the germline V gene (reference sequence). V dropped 1 base and J dropped 0 bases, with 12 bases sitting between them. The CDR3: CASSLGSTSTNYGYTF. CDR3 nucleotides: TGTGCCAGCAGCTTAGGGTCGACCTCGACTAACTATGGCTACACCTTC.

V and J are TRBV7-9 and TRBJ1-1, with D unclear. This CDR3 is built from 12 residues. Per germline, CDR1 SEHNR and CDR2 FQNEAQ (reference sequence). Trimming removed 8 bases from V and 1 base from J, with 8 bases in between. CDR3 residues: CASAVENTEAFF. In DNA, the CDR3 is TGTGCCAGCGCAGTAGAGAACACTGAAGCTTTCTTT.

The chain couples TRBV5-1 to TRBJ1-2; 9 bases are a match to TRBD1. CDR3 size: 15 residues. V was clipped by 3 bases and J by 8 bases; unmatched bases: 11. CDR1 and CDR2 (germline): SGHRS, YFSETQ. The CDR3 coding sequence is TGCGCCAGCAGCTCGGGGACAGGGAGAGGGGAAGGCTACACCTTC. Protein: CASSSGTGRGEGYTF.

This chain connects TRBV3-1 (or the pseudogene TRBV3-2) to TRBJ2-1; D is unclear. This CDR3 spans 14 amino acids. Trimming removed 1 base from V and 3 bases from J, with 7 bases in between. The germline V gene has CDR1 LGHDT and CDR2 YNNKEL (reference sequence). The CDR3 spells CASSQVLGYNEQFF. The CDR3 bases are TGTGCCAGCAGCCAAGTTCTGGGCTACAATGAGCAGTTCTTC.

The chain uses TRBV6-2 or TRBV6-3 and TRBJ2-5, with 9 bases fitting TRBD2. V shed 6 bases and J 2 bases; nucleotides not matched to a gene: 4. Germline V lookup: CDR1 MNHEY, CDR2 SVGEGT. The CDR3 spans 14 residues. The CDR3 here is CASSQTSGQETQYF. In DNA, the CDR3 is TGTGCCAGCAGCCAGACTAGCGGACAAGAGACCCAGTACTTC.

The chain combines TRBV3-1 (or the pseudogene TRBV3-2) with TRBJ1-4, with D perhaps matching TRBD1 (6 bases). Germline V gene lookup returns CDR1 LGHDT and CDR2 YNNKEL (reference sequence). The CDR3 sequence is 15 residues long. V dropped 1 base and J dropped 13 bases, with 19 bases sitting between them. The CDR3 sequence is CASSQGIFRGGILFF. CDR3 DNA: TGTGCCAGCAGCCAAGGCATCTTTAGGGGGGGGATACTGTTTTTT.

The rearrangement uses TRBV5-4 and TRBJ1-1; weak D call: TRBD1 (5 bases). The V and J ends lost 5 bases and 5 bases respectively, with 16 bases between them. The CDR3 spans 14 residues. Germline V gene lookup returns CDR1 SGHNT and CDR2 YYREEE (reference sequence). CDR3 sequence (DNA): TGTGCCAGCAGGCCGGACATCGTAGGGACTGAAGCTTTCTTT. Translated, it gives CASRPDIVGTEAFF.

The rearrangement uses TRBV5-1 and TRBJ2-7, with 9 bases identical to TRBD1. Germline-derived CDR1 and CDR2 are SGHRS and YFSETQ. J was trimmed by 4 bases and V by 2 bases; bases with no gene match: 7. The CDR3 runs to 15 residues. For the CDR3, the DNA is TGCGCCAGCAGCTTTAGCGGACAGGGGCCTTACGAGCAGTACTTC. It translates to CASSFSGQGPYEQYF.

This clone has only one observation. The J gene is TRBJ1-2, the V gene TRBV30; D unresolved. CDR3 length: 13 amino acids. Germline-derived CDR1 and CDR2 are GTSNPN and SVGIG (reference sequence). The ends were cut back, 0 bases at V and 8 bases at J, with 13 bases in the middle. Here the CDR3 reads CAWSVEFEGGYTF. DNA for the CDR3: TGTGCCTGGAGTGTAGAATTCGAAGGCGGCTACACCTTC.

This clone is a singleton in its sample. The chain recombines TRBV2 with TRBJ1-4; D remains unclear. CDR3 length: 13 residues. The germline CDR1 and CDR2 sequences are SNHLY and FYNNEI. V gave up 7 bases and J gave up 6 bases, with 12 bases separating them. Here the CDR3 reads CASKLFADEKLFF. CDR3 bases: TGTGCCAGCAAACTCTTCGCGGATGAAAAACTGTTTTTT.

The J gene is TRBJ2-2, the V gene TRBV2; 14 nucleotides align to TRBD2. This CDR3 spans 17 amino acids. V dropped 4 bases and J dropped 3; count of bases not matched to a gene: 4. CDR1 and CDR2 (germline): SNHLY, FYNNEI. The CDR3 sequence is CASSGLAGGLYTGELFF. For the CDR3, the DNA is TGTGCCAGCAGTGGACTAGCGGGGGGGCTGTACACCGGGGAGCTGTTTTTT. Full variable domain (rest looked up from reference TRBV2 and TRBJ2-2): EPEVTQTPSHQVTQMGQEVILRCVPISNHLYFYWYRQILGQKVEFLVSFYNNEISEKSEIFDDQFSVERPDGSNFTLKIRSTKLEDSAMYFCASSGLAGGLYTGELFFGEGSRLTVL.

By proportion, this clone is medium-sized. The rearrangement uses TRBV4-2 and TRBJ2-2; TRBD2 aligns across 9 bases. Trimming took 1 base from V and 1 from J; bases not matched to a gene: 10. The V gene's germline CDR1 is LGHNA and CDR2 YNFKEQ. The CDR3 covers 19 residues. The CDR3 is CASSQGEASGALNTGELFF. As DNA, the CDR3 is TGTGCCAGCAGCCAAGGCGAAGCTAGCGGGGCCCTGAACACCGGGGAGCTGTTTTTT.

The chain carries TRBV30 and TRBJ2-1; 7 bases align to TRBD2. CDR3 length: 11 residues. Germline lookup yields CDR1 GTSNPN and CDR2 SVGIG (reference sequence). The J segment lost 10 bases and the V segment lost 0 bases, leaving 0 bases of the junction unmatched. The CDR3 is CAWSVAGEQFF. In nucleotides, the CDR3 is TGTGCCTGGAGTGTAGCGGGAGAGCAGTTCTTC.

Here the CDR3 reads CASKDRGPVGNSPLHF. In DNA, the CDR3 is TGTGCCAGTAAGGACAGGGGGCCCGTCGGTAATTCACCCCTCCACTTT. The rearrangement joins TRBV19 to TRBJ1-6; 11 bases line up with TRBD1. Per germline, CDR1 LNHDA and CDR2 SQIVND (reference sequence). Germline trimming cut 7 bases from V and 6 bases from J; bases unmatched to any gene: 8. This CDR3 comprises 16 residues.

The chain is built from TRBV24-1 and TRBJ2-1; D unresolved. The CDR3 is made up of 16 amino acids. The V and J ends lost 4 bases and 8 bases respectively, with 20 bases between them. Germline V gene lookup returns CDR1 KGHDR and CDR2 SFDVKD. CDR3 nucleotides: TGTGCCACCAGTGAACAGACACTCCCCGAGAGCCATGAGCAGTTCTTC. This translates into CATSEQTLPESHEQFF.

The V gene is TRBV6-5, the J gene TRBJ2-1; D is unresolved. The CDR3 extends over 15 amino acids. From germline, CDR1 is MNHEY and CDR2 SVGAGI. V was pared by 0 bases and J by 10 bases, with 16 bases between. CDR3 sequence: CASSYSFFVGSEQFF. Written as DNA, the CDR3 is TGTGCCAGCAGTTACTCGTTTTTTGTAGGATCCGAGCAGTTCTTC.

This clone was seen just once. The chain has TRBV19 and TRBJ1-3, with D tentatively TRBD1 (5 bases). Germline V gives CDR1 LNHDA, CDR2 SQIVND (reference sequence). Between the trimmed V and J ends, which lost 4 bases and 7 bases, there was a span of 11 bases. The CDR3 contains 13 residues. The chain's CDR3 is CASSRGIWNTIYF. DNA for the CDR3: TGTGCCAGTAGTAGGGGGATCTGGAACACCATATATTTT.

This sequence joins TRBV28 and TRBJ1-2; 8 bases agree with TRBD1. Trimming cost V 3 bases and J 5 bases; bases outside gene matches: 29. This CDR3 spans 22 amino acids. Per the germline V gene, CDR1 is MDHEN and CDR2 is SYDVKM. The CDR3 sequence: CASSFPLGVLPTGTGLGYGYTF. CDR3 nucleotides: TGTGCCAGCAGTTTCCCCCTCGGGGTGCTACCAACCGGGACAGGTCTCGGGTATGGCTACACCTTC.

V gene TRBV6-2 or TRBV6-3 combines with J gene TRBJ2-7; the match to TRBD1 covers 9 bases. V gave up 0 bases and J gave up 3 bases; unmatched junction bases: 12. Per the germline V gene, CDR1 is MNHEY and CDR2 is SVGEGT. The CDR3 extends over 18 amino acids. CDR3 sequence: CASSYSFAGTGLDYEQYF. The CDR3 nucleotides read TGTGCCAGCAGTTACTCCTTCGCCGGGACAGGGTTGGACTACGAGCAGTACTTC.

The table lists this clone with a count of one. CDR3 sequence: CASSPNPPGQGYYGYTF. Here the CDR3 DNA reads TGCGCCAGCAGCCCAAATCCGCCGGGACAGGGGTATTATGGCTACACCTTC. The chain links TRBV5-1 to TRBJ1-2, with 10 bases aligning to TRBD1. The V gene end was trimmed by 4 bases and the J gene end by 5 bases; junction bases not matched to a gene: 14. The CDR3 is made up of 17 amino acids. Germline CDR1 reads SGHRS; CDR2 reads YFSETQ.

The chain combines TRBV14 with TRBJ2-7, with TRBD1 matching 7 bases. V lost 4 bases, J lost 3 bases, and 12 bases stayed unmatched. CDR3 length: 16 amino acids. CDR1 is SGHDN, CDR2 FVKESK, per germline. The CDR3 DNA reads TGTGCCAGCAGCCGGATGGCCGCAGGACAGGACTACGAGCAGTACTTC. This sequence encodes CASSRMAAGQDYEQYF. The complete variable domain, with remaining parts taken from reference TRBV14 and TRBJ2-7, reads EAGVTQFPSHSVIEKGQTVTLRCDPISGHDNLYWYRRVMGKEIKFLLHFVKESKQDESGMPNNRFLAERTGGTYSTLKVQPAELEDSGVYFCASSRMAAGQDYEQYFGPGTRLTVT.

The CDR3 loop reads CASSEGVKKYGYTF. As DNA, the CDR3 is TGTGCCAGCAGTGAGGGGGTCAAGAAATATGGCTACACCTTC. The rearrangement joins TRBV28 to TRBJ1-2, with D possibly being TRBD1 (6 bases). With 5 bases removed from V and 5 bases from J, the gap between germline ends came to 15 bases. CDR1 is MDHEN and CDR2 is SYDVKM in the germline V gene. This CDR3 has 14 residues.

This chain connects TRBV3-1 (or the pseudogene TRBV3-2) to TRBJ2-7, with D unclear. The germline V gene encodes CDR1 LGHDT and CDR2 YNNKEL (reference sequence). The CDR3 consists of 16 residues. V was trimmed by 0 bases and J by 2 bases, leaving 14 bases between them. The chain's CDR3 is CASSQDLGDPTYEQYF. The CDR3 bases are TGTGCCAGCAGCCAAGATCTCGGCGACCCCACCTACGAGCAGTACTTC.

This chain links TRBV7-3 with TRBJ1-2; D not certain. In germline, CDR1 is SGHTA, CDR2 FQGTGA. V was trimmed by 5 bases and J by 3 bases, leaving 22 bases between them. CDR3 length equals 17 residues. CDR3 in DNA: TGTGCCAGCAGCGAGACCACGGGCGGGCCCCCATACTATGGCTACACCTTC. It yields the protein CASSETTGGPPYYGYTF.

The chain joins TRBV7-9 to TRBJ2-1; weak D call: TRBD1 (5 bases). This CDR3 is built from 13 residues. Trimming stripped 3 bases from V and 5 bases from J, with 8 bases between. Per germline, CDR1 SEHNR and CDR2 FQNEAQ (reference sequence). The CDR3 DNA is TGTGCCAGCAGCTTCAGGGCCCACAATGAGCAGTTCTTC. It is translated as CASSFRAHNEQFF.

This clone has a single count. The CDR3 sequence is CASSPSRTDTQYF. The CDR3 region has the DNA TGTGCCAGCAGCCCCTCCCGCACAGATACGCAGTATTTT. The rearrangement links TRBV11-2 to TRBJ2-3, with D unclear. The CDR3 has 13 residues. Germline CDR1 is SGHAT and CDR2 is FQNNGV. V lost 5 bases and J lost 1, with 7 bases in between.

V and J are TRBV5-1 and TRBJ2-7; 10 bases match TRBD2. The germline V gene has CDR1 SGHRS and CDR2 YFSETQ. V lost 5 bases, J lost 0 bases, and 5 bases stayed unmatched. The CDR3 loop spans 15 amino acids. The CDR3 reads CASRGASGSSYEQYF. CDR3 in DNA: TGCGCCAGCAGAGGGGCTAGCGGGAGCTCCTACGAGCAGTACTTC.

The chain recombines TRBV3-1 (or the pseudogene TRBV3-2) with TRBJ2-1; tentatively, D is TRBD2 (6 bases). This CDR3 is 16 amino acids long. Germline values: CDR1 LGHDT, CDR2 YNNKEL (reference sequence). The V end was cut by 1 base, the J end by 0 bases, with 10 bases between. Here the CDR3 reads CASSQGGGVSYNEQFF. Here the CDR3 DNA reads TGTGCCAGCAGCCAAGGCGGCGGGGTCTCCTACAATGAGCAGTTCTTC.

The gene calls are TRBV2 and TRBJ2-7, with a weak D call TRBD1 (6 bases). The CDR3 contains 16 residues. CDR1 SNHLY and CDR2 FYNNEI come from the germline V gene. Trimming took off 5 bases at V and 3 bases at J, with 20 bases between the two ends. The chain's CDR3 is CASSSLSGDAGYEQYF. CDR3 DNA: TGTGCCAGCAGTTCTCTTTCAGGGGACGCAGGCTACGAGCAGTACTTC.

This clone was seen a single time. The V gene is TRBV12-3 or TRBV12-4, the J gene TRBJ1-2, with a possible D match to TRBD1 (5 bases). The CDR3 consists of 13 residues. The V end lost 6 bases, the J end lost 2 bases, and 10 bases lay between the germline ends. CDR3 coding DNA: TGTGCCAGCAGGGGGGACGGGAACTATGGCTACACCTTC. Its translation: CASRGDGNYGYTF.